The entry that follows covers one T cell receptor (beta chain) sequence. Roughly 90 million PBMCs went into genomic DNA for unsorted samples. The data were taken from a study of shared clonotypes between healthy human individuals. For the study at large: The cohort comprised a couple of women and a few men. Their ages spanned 18 to 49 years.

Several immunoSEQ 96-well plates shared each subset's DNA, each plate a replicate. The replicate PCRs on unsorted PBMC were given around 0.3 ug DNA, which is approximately 30,000 T cell genomes. The data were produced by immunoSEQ multiplex PCR, yet TCRdb's version contains in-frame clones alone and is incomplete. The table includes 450,000 to 600,000 clones, 79% detected once. The receptor comes from a woman aged 40 to 50 in good health. Some clones in this sample may be carry-over from other donors' samples. Specimen: PBMCs.

CDR3 sequence (DNA): TGTGCCACCAGCACCGACAATACCTACGAGCAGTACTTC. Translation gives CATSTDNTYEQYF. V usage is TRBV15 and J usage is TRBJ2-7; D not resolved. This CDR3 is 13 amino acids long. Germline V CDR1 and CDR2: LNHNV, YYDKDF (reference sequence). V was shortened by 4 bases and J by 2 bases, with 9 bases between the two germline ends.